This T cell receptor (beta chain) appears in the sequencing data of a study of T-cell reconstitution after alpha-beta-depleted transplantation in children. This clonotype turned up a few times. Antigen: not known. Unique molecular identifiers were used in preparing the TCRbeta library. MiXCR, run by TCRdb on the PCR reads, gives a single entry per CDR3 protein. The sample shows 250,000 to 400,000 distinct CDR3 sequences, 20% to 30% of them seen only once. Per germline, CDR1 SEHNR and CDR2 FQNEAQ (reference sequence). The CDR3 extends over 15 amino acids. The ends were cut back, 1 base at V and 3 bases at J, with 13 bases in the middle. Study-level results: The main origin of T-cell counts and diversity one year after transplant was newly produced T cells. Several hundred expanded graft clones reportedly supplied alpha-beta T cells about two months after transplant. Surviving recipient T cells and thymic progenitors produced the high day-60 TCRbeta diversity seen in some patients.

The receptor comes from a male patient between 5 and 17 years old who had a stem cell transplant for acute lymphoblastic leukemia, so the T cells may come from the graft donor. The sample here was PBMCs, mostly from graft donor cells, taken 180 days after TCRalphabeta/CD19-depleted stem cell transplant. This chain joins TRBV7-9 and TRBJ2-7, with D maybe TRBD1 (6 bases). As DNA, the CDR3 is TGTGCCAGCAGCTTAGTACCTGGGGGCATCTACGAGCAGTACTTC. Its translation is CASSLVPGGIYEQYF.